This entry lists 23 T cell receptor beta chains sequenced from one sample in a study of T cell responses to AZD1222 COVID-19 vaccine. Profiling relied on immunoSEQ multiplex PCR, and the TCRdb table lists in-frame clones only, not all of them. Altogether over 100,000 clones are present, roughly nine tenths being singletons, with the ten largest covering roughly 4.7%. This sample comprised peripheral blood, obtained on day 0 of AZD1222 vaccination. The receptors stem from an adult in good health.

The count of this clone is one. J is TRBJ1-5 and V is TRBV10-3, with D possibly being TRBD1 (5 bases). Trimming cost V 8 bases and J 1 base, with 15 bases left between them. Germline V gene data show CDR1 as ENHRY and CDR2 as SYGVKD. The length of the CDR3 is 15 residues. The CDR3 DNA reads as TGTGCCATCGGAGACGGGGCAGAAAGCAATCAGCCCCAGCATTTT. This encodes CAIGDGAESNQPQHF.

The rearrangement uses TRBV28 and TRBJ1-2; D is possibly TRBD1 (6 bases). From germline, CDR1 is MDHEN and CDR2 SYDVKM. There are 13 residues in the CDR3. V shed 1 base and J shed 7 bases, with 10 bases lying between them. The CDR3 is CASSLFTGSGYTF. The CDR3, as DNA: TGTGCCAGCAGTTTATTTACAGGGTCTGGCTACACCTTC.

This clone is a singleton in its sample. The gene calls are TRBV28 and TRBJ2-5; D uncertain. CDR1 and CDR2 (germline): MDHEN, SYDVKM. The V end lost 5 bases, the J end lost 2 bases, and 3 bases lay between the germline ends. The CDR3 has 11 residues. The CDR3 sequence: CASSVQETQYF. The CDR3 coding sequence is TGTGCCAGCAGTGTTCAAGAGACCCAGTACTTC.

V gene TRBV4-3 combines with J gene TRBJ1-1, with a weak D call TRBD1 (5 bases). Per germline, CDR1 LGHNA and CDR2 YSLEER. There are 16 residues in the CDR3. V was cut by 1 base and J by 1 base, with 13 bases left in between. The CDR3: CASSQATGLRNTEAFF. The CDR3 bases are TGCGCCAGCAGCCAAGCTACAGGACTCCGGAACACTGAAGCTTTCTTT.

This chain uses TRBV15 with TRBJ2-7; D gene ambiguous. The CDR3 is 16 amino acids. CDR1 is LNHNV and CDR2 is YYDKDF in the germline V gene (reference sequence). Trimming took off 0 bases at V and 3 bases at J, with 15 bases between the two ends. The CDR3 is CATSREIHDVDYEQYF. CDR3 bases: TGTGCCACCAGCAGAGAGATCCACGACGTTGACTACGAGCAGTACTTC.

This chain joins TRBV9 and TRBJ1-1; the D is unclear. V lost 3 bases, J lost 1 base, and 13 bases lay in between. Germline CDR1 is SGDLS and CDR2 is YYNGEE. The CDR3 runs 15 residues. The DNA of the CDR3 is TGTGCCAGCAGCGCCCGGAGTTCGGGGAACACTGAAGCTTTCTTT. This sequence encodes CASSARSSGNTEAFF.

Here the CDR3 reads CASSAWTGLGNQPQHF. DNA of the CDR3: TGTGCCAGTAGTGCCTGGACAGGTCTAGGCAATCAGCCCCAGCATTTT. The chain carries TRBV19 and TRBJ1-5; 7 positions match TRBD1. CDR1 and CDR2 (germline): LNHDA, SQIVND (reference sequence). Trimming removed 5 bases from V and 2 bases from J; junction bases left unmatched: 9. The CDR3 spans 16 residues.

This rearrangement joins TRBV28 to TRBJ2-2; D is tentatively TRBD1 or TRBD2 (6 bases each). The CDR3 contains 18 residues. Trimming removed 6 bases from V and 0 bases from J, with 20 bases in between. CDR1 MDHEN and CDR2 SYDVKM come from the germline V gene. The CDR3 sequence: CASRHTRGRNANTGELFF. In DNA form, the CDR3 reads TGTGCCAGCAGGCACACCCGGGGGCGGAATGCGAACACCGGGGAGCTGTTTTTT.

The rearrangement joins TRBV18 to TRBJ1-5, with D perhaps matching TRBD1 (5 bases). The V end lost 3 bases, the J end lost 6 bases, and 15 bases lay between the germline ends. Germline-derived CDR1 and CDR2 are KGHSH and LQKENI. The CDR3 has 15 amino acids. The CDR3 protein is CASSPTTAGTQPQHF. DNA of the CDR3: TGTGCCAGCTCACCGACAACAGCGGGGACTCAGCCCCAGCATTTT.

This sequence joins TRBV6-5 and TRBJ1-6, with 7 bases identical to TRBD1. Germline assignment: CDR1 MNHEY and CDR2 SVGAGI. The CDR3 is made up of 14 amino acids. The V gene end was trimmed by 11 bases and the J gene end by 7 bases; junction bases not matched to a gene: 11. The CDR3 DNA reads TGTGCCGGACAGGAGAACCTATTAAATTCACCCCTCCACTTT. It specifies CAGQENLLNSPLHF.

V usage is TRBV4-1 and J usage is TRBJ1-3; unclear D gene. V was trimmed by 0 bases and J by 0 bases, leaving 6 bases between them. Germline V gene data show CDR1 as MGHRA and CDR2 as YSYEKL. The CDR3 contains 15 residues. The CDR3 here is CASSQEWSSGNTIYF. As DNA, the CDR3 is TGCGCCAGCAGCCAAGAGTGGAGCTCTGGAAACACCATATATTTT.

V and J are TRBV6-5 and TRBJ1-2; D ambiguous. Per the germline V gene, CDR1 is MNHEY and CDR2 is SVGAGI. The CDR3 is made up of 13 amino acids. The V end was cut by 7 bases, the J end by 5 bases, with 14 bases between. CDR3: CASTLTPSYGYTF. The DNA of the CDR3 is TGTGCCAGCACCCTGACACCCTCTTATGGCTACACCTTC.

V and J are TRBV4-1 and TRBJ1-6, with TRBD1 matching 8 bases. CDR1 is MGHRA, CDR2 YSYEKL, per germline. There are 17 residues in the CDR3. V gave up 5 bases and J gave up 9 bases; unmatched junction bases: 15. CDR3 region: CASSSRGGQGATSPLHF. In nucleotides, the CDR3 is TGCGCCAGCAGCTCAAGAGGTGGGCAGGGGGCGACTTCACCCCTCCACTTT.

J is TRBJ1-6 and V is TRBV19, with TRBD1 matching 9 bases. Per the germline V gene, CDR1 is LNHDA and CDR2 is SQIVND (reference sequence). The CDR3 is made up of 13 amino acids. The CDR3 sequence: CAVQGAKNSPLHF. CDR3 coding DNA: TGTGCTGTACAGGGGGCGAAGAATTCACCCCTCCACTTT.

CDR3 amino acids: CATSDLQGNQPQHF. In DNA form, the CDR3 reads TGTGCCACCAGTGATTTGCAGGGCAATCAGCCCCAGCATTTT. J is TRBJ1-5 and V is TRBV24-1; D not resolved. CDR3 length: 14 amino acids. Germline V lookup: CDR1 KGHDR, CDR2 SFDVKD. Trimming stripped 0 bases from V and 2 bases from J, with 4 bases between.

This CDR3 is CSVHSGDYEQYF. CDR3 bases: TGCAGCGTTCATTCTGGGGACTACGAGCAGTACTTC. V and J are TRBV29-1 and TRBJ2-7; D ambiguous. CDR1 and CDR2 from the germline V gene are SQVTM and ANQGSEA. V lost 5 bases to trimming and J lost 3 bases, with 11 bases between them. CDR3 length: 12 residues.

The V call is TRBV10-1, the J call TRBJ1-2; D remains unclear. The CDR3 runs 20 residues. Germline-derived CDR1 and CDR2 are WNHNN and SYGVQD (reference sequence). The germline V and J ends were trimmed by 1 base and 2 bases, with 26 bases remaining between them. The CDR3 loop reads CASSEFCGVRTTWCNYGYTF. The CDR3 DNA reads TGCGCCAGCAGTGAGTTTTGTGGCGTAAGGACCACTTGGTGCAACTATGGCTACACCTTC.

The CDR3 DNA reads as TGTGCCAGCACCGTGGGGGAGACCCAGTACTTC. Residues: CASTVGETQYF. V gene TRBV6-5 combines with J gene TRBJ2-5; D is unresolved. The V end was cut by 7 bases, the J end by 5 bases, with 8 bases between. Germline CDR1 MNHEY, CDR2 SVGAGI. CDR3 length equals 11 residues.

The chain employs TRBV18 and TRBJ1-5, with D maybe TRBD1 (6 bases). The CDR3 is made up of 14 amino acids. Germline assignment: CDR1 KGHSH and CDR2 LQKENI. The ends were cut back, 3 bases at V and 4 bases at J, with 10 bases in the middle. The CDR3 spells CASSPVGANQPQHF. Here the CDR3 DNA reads TGTGCCAGCTCACCGGTGGGGGCGAATCAGCCCCAGCATTTT. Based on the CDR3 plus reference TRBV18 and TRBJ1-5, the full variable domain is NAGVMQNPRHLVRRRGQEARLRCSPMKGHSHVYWYRQLPEEGLKFMVYLQKENIIDESGMPKERFSAEFPKEGPSILRIQQVVRGDSAAYFCASSPVGANQPQHFGDGTRLSIL.

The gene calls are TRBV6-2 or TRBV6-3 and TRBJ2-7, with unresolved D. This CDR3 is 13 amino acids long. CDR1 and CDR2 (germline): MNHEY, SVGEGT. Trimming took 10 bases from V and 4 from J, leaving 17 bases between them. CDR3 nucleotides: TGTGCCACCAACCCCACTCCTTATTACGAGCAGTACTTC. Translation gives CATNPTPYYEQYF.

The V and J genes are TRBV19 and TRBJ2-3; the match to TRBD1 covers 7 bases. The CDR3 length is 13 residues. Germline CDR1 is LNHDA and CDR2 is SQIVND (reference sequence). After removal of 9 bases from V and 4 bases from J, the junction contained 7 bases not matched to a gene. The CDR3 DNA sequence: TGTGCCAGCCAGACAGGGAAGGCAGATACGCAGTATTTT. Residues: CASQTGKADTQYF.

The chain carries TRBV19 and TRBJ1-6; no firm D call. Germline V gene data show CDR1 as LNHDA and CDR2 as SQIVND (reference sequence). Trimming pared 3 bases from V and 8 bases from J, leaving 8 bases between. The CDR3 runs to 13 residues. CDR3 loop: CASSMGLDSPLHF. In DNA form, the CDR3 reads TGTGCCAGTAGTATGGGCCTGGATTCACCCCTCCACTTT.

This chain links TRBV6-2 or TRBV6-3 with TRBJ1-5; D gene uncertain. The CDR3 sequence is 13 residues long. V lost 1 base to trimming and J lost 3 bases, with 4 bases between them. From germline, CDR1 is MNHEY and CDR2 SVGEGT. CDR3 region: CASSYFINQPQHF. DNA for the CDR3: TGTGCCAGCAGTTACTTTATCAATCAGCCCCAGCATTTT.